This T cell receptor beta chain was sequenced for a study of cytomegalovirus exposure and HLA in healthy donors. Study as a whole: Among roughly 180 million T cells, an earlier analysis found about 100 million unique TCR beta sequences. Study-wide results and limits: A further, later analysis showed that HLA-associated TCR beta chains (compared with equally common others) were more clonally expanded. In an earlier analysis, in approximately 630 donors, most V segments appeared productive either ~90% or ~30% of the time.

Germline values: CDR1 SNHLY, CDR2 FYNNEI. The CDR3 sequence is 14 residues long. Trimming took 5 bases from V and 3 from J; bases not matched to a gene: 5. This PCR relied on a set of 60 Vbeta primers and 13 Jbeta primers. Data came from immunoSEQ multiplex PCR; TCRdb stores just in-frame clones and leaves some out. The table includes roughly 120,000 clones, over 70% detected once. Of note for this clone: Its antigen is unidentified.

The gene calls are TRBV2 and TRBJ1-2; 8 positions agree with TRBD1. The sequenced sample was PBMCs. This clonotype originated in a woman aged 18 to 35 in good health and CMV-seronegative. The CDR3 DNA reads as TGTGCCAGCAGTACAGGGGGGAGGTACTATGGCTACACCTTC. Translating it yields CASSTGGRYYGYTF.